This is a list of T cell receptor beta chains from one sample in a study of post-analysis software for immune sequencing data. In TCRdb, the PCR reads were re-called with MiXCR into one record per CDR3 protein. The data contain 450,000 to 650,000 distinct CDR3 sequences, 40% to 50% of them singletons. The source material was blood. The receptors shown here come from a girl aged 5 to 17 with multiple sclerosis. Each CDR3 is given with its conserved first and last residue. Each record gives: J gene, clone size, V gene, D gene, CDR3 length, CDR3 DNA, CDR3 protein. D genes are given only for firm matches. Part of the rows lack a size; the others show once, few, many or a class for expanded clones.

J: TRBJ2-5
size: NA
V: TRBV12-3/TRBV12-4
D: NA
length: 11
DNA: TGTGCCAGCAGCAGCTCTTGGACCCAGTACTTC
CDR3: CASSSSWTQYF

J: TRBJ1-2
size: NA
V: TRBV25-1
D: NA
length: 13
DNA: TGTGCCAGCAGTGGCCCGGTTGTCTATGGCTACACCTTC
CDR3: CASSGPVVYGYTF

J: TRBJ2-3
size: NA
V: TRBV11-2
D: TRBD1
length: 13
DNA: TGTGCCACCGGGACAGGAGGCGCAGATACGCAGTATTTT
CDR3: CATGTGGADTQYF

J: TRBJ1-2
size: NA
V: TRBV29-1
D: NA
length: 13
DNA: TGCAGCGTTGAAGGGACCAGTTCCTGGGGCCACACCTTC
CDR3: CSVEGTSSWGHTF

J: TRBJ2-1
size: few
V: TRBV29-1
D: NA
length: 13
DNA: TGCAGCGTTTCCGGGACCCAAATCAATGAGCAGTTCTTC
CDR3: CSVSGTQINEQFF

J: TRBJ2-3
size: few
V: TRBV7-9
D: TRBD2
length: 15
DNA: TGTGCCAGCAGCTCGCGGGAGTGGGGCACAGATACGCAGTATTTT
CDR3: CASSSREWGTDTQYF

J: TRBJ2-7
size: many
V: TRBV6-5
D: NA
length: 8
DNA: TGTGCCAGCTACGAGCAGTACTTC
CDR3: CASYEQYF

J: TRBJ2-3
size: once
V: TRBV5-1
D: NA
length: 17
DNA: TGCGCCAGCAGCTTGGCGCTGGCGGGGACTAGCACAGATACGCAGTATTTT
CDR3: CASSLALAGTSTDTQYF

J: TRBJ2-5
size: NA
V: TRBV12-3/TRBV12-4
D: NA
length: 14
DNA: TGTGCCAGTAGTTCTGGGCCAGCCCAAGAGACCCAGTACTTC
CDR3: CASSSGPAQETQYF

J: TRBJ2-3
size: NA
V: TRBV20-1
D: TRBD1
length: 14
DNA: TGCAGTGCCCCCGGGACAGGGCGCACAGATACGCAGTATTTT
CDR3: CSAPGTGRTDTQYF

J: TRBJ2-5
size: NA
V: TRBV5-1
D: NA
length: 12
DNA: TGCGCCAGCAGCACTGCTCAAGAGACCCAGTACTTC
CDR3: CASSTAQETQYF

J: TRBJ2-7
size: NA
V: TRBV2
D: NA
length: 14
DNA: TGTGCCAGCACCTTGAGAGGGGGAACCTACGAGCAGTACTTC
CDR3: CASTLRGGTYEQYF

J: TRBJ2-2
size: NA
V: TRBV12-3/TRBV12-4
D: NA
length: 13
DNA: TGTGCCAGCAGTTTCTCGGTTACCGGGGAGCTGTTTTTT
CDR3: CASSFSVTGELFF

J: TRBJ2-1
size: NA
V: TRBV10-3
D: TRBD1
length: 16
DNA: TGTGCCATCAGTGCCGGGACAGGGCTTAACCGCAATGAGCAGTTCTTC
CDR3: CAISAGTGLNRNEQFF

J: TRBJ2-1
size: few
V: TRBV10-3
D: NA
length: 16
DNA: TGTGCCATCAGTGAGTCTGCAGGGTTGGCGCCCAATGAGCAGTTCTTC
CDR3: CAISESAGLAPNEQFF

J: TRBJ1-2
size: NA
V: TRBV20-1
D: NA
length: 13
DNA: TGCAGTGCTAGAGATCGGCAGCGCTGTGGCTACACCTTC
CDR3: CSARDRQRCGYTF

J: TRBJ2-3
size: NA
V: TRBV12-3/TRBV12-4
D: NA
length: 11
DNA: TGTGCCAGCAGTTCGGGGAATACGCAGTATTTT
CDR3: CASSSGNTQYF

J: TRBJ2-3
size: few
V: TRBV7-2
D: NA
length: 15
DNA: TGTGCCAGCAGCTTATTGGGGGGTCGGACAGATACGCAGTATTTT
CDR3: CASSLLGGRTDTQYF

J: TRBJ2-3
size: few
V: TRBV7-9
D: NA
length: 18
DNA: TGTGCCAGCAGCTTACCTCGACTGCGACGCTGGGGCACAGATACGCAGTATTTT
CDR3: CASSLPRLRRWGTDTQYF

J: TRBJ2-7
size: few
V: TRBV24-1
D: TRBD2
length: 15
DNA: TGTGCCACCAGTGATTCCCTAGCGGGAGTGCACGAGCAGTACTTC
CDR3: CATSDSLAGVHEQYF

J: TRBJ1-4
size: NA
V: TRBV5-6
D: NA
length: 14
DNA: TGTGCCAGCAGCTTCCGGACACCTAATGAAAAACTGTTTTTT
CDR3: CASSFRTPNEKLFF

J: TRBJ2-5
size: NA
V: TRBV7-9
D: TRBD2
length: 16
DNA: TGTGCCAGCAGCAAGCTAAGGACTAGGGGACAAGAGACCCAGTACTTC
CDR3: CASSKLRTRGQETQYF

J: TRBJ2-3
size: NA
V: TRBV20-1
D: NA
length: 15
DNA: TGCAGTGCTAGAGACACTGGGAGAGATCCAGATACGCAGTATTTT
CDR3: CSARDTGRDPDTQYF

J: TRBJ2-1
size: NA
V: TRBV5-6
D: TRBD1
length: 15
DNA: TGTGCCAGCAGCTTGGCAGACAGGGTAGACAATGAGCAGTTCTTC
CDR3: CASSLADRVDNEQFF

J: TRBJ1-2
size: NA
V: TRBV12-3/TRBV12-4
D: NA
length: 13
DNA: TGTGCCAGCTACGGCGGCGGAGGCTATGGCTACACCTTC
CDR3: CASYGGGGYGYTF

J: TRBJ2-7
size: NA
V: TRBV6-5
D: TRBD1
length: 14
DNA: TGTGCCAGCTCAGTGGCAGGGGGAGCCTACGAGCAGTACTTC
CDR3: CASSVAGGAYEQYF

J: TRBJ2-7
size: NA
V: TRBV10-3
D: TRBD2
length: 17
DNA: TGTGCCATCAGTGCGGGACTAGCGGGAGATAGCTCCTACGAGCAGTACTTC
CDR3: CAISAGLAGDSSYEQYF

J: TRBJ2-1
size: NA
V: TRBV29-1
D: NA
length: 16
DNA: TGCAGCGTTGAAGGGGCGGGAGACAGGGGTGTTCGGGAGCAGTTCTTC
CDR3: CSVEGAGDRGVREQFF

J: TRBJ1-5
size: NA
V: TRBV12-3/TRBV12-4
D: NA
length: 12
DNA: TGTGCCAGCAGTTTTAGAGGGGGGCCCCAGCATTTT
CDR3: CASSFRGGPQHF

J: TRBJ2-3
size: NA
V: TRBV4-2
D: TRBD2
length: 17
DNA: TGTGCCAGCAACCACGATTTAACAAGCGGGGGCACAGATACGCAGTATTTT
CDR3: CASNHDLTSGGTDTQYF

J: TRBJ1-1
size: NA
V: TRBV4-1
D: NA
length: 16
DNA: TGCGCCAGCAGCCAGCTTACTGCCCGAGGTAGGACTAAAGCTTTCTTT
CDR3: CASSQLTARGRTKAFF

J: TRBJ1-2
size: NA
V: TRBV6-6
D: NA
length: 14
DNA: TGTGCCAGCAGAGGCACTTGGGGCGACTATGGCTACACCTTC
CDR3: CASRGTWGDYGYTF

J: TRBJ2-3
size: NA
V: TRBV20-1
D: NA
length: 11
DNA: TGCAGTGCTAGATCTACGGGAGAGCAGTATTTT
CDR3: CSARSTGEQYF

J: TRBJ2-7
size: NA
V: TRBV10-3
D: NA
length: 15
DNA: TGTGCCATCAGTGTGTTTCAGGACCACTCCTACGAGCAGTACTTC
CDR3: CAISVFQDHSYEQYF

J: TRBJ1-2
size: NA
V: TRBV5-6
D: NA
length: 15
DNA: TGTGCCAGCAGCTTGGTCCAGGCAAGGGGAAATGGCTACACCTTC
CDR3: CASSLVQARGNGYTF

J: TRBJ2-1
size: NA
V: TRBV7-9
D: TRBD2
length: 15
DNA: TGTGCCAGCAGCCCGCGGGGGAATACCTACAATGAGCAGTTCTTC
CDR3: CASSPRGNTYNEQFF

J: TRBJ2-7
size: few
V: TRBV5-1
D: NA
length: 14
DNA: TGCGCCAGCAGCCCCCCGGCAGTCTCCTACGAGCAGTACTTC
CDR3: CASSPPAVSYEQYF

J: TRBJ2-4
size: NA
V: TRBV4-1
D: NA
length: 16
DNA: TGCGCCAGCAGCCAAGGGGAAGATATCTTCTCGGGTGAGCAGTACTTC
CDR3: CASSQGEDIFSGEQYF

J: TRBJ1-2
size: NA
V: TRBV10-3
D: NA
length: 12
DNA: TGTGCCATCAGTGAGTCAGGGGACAGCTACACCTTC
CDR3: CAISESGDSYTF

J: TRBJ2-5
size: few
V: TRBV20-1
D: NA
length: 16
DNA: TGCAGTGCCAATTGGGGTAGCGGAGGACCCAAAGAGACCCAGTACTTC
CDR3: CSANWGSGGPKETQYF

J: TRBJ2-3
size: NA
V: TRBV20-1
D: TRBD1
length: 15
DNA: TGCAGTGGGGAACCTACAGGGGGTCTCGCAGATACGCAGTATTTT
CDR3: CSGEPTGGLADTQYF